Below, 25 T cell receptor beta chains from the same sample are listed, as sequenced in a study of OX40 agonist ivuxolimab in advanced cancers. Repertoires were generated with immunoSEQ multiplex PCR, while TCRdb's copy carries only in-frame clones and drops some. The sample has about 54,000 clones; approximately 85% are singletons. This specimen was CD4+ or CD8+ T cells sorted from blood, taken in a trial of the OX40 agonist ivuxolimab. Receptor source: an adult with an advanced solid tumor such as melanoma, head and neck, liver or kidney cancer.

The V gene is TRBV7-2, the J gene TRBJ2-1; D call uncertain. With 3 bases removed from V and 6 bases from J, the gap between germline ends came to 6 bases. Germline lookup yields CDR1 SGHTA and CDR2 FQGNSA. The length of the CDR3 is 12 residues. For the CDR3, the DNA is TGTGCCAGCAGCTTTTTGGGCAATGAGCAGTTCTTC. It encodes CASSFLGNEQFF.

This clone was counted once. The rearrangement uses TRBV10-3 and TRBJ1-1; D remains unclear. The CDR3 is made up of 11 amino acids. Germline CDR1 is ENHRY and CDR2 is SYGVKD. The V end was cut by 10 bases, the J end by 2 bases, with 8 bases between. CDR3 sequence (DNA): TGTGCCACCGCGGTTAACACTGAAGCTTTCTTT. Its translation is CATAVNTEAFF.

The chain couples TRBV6-6 to TRBJ2-7, with D possibly TRBD1 on 6 matching bases. Trimming took off 5 bases at V and 6 bases at J, with 14 bases between the two ends. Looked up from germline, CDR1 is MNHNY and CDR2 is SVGAGI (reference sequence). The CDR3 consists of 13 residues. The DNA for the CDR3 is TGTGCCAGCAGTACGGCACAGGGTGGCGAGCAGTACTTC. Encoded protein: CASSTAQGGEQYF.

This clone was counted a single time. V usage is TRBV6-1 and J usage is TRBJ2-1, with 10 bases fitting TRBD1. J lost 9 bases, V lost 4 bases, and 9 bases had no gene match. CDR3 length: 15 residues. Germline assignment: CDR1 MNHNS and CDR2 SASEGT. The CDR3 reads CASSVGTGVFSEQFF. The CDR3 bases are TGTGCCAGCAGTGTAGGGACAGGGGTTTTCAGTGAGCAGTTCTTC.

The chain recombines TRBV7-6 with TRBJ2-2; 8 bases match TRBD1. From germline, CDR1 is SGHVS and CDR2 FNYEAQ. J gave up 7 bases and V 4 bases, and 8 bases lay outside the gene matches. This CDR3 is 15 amino acids long. CDR3 coding DNA: TGTGCCAGCAGCTCCTCCAGGGGGCCGAGCGGGGAGCTGTTTTTT. It yields the protein CASSSSRGPSGELFF.

This clone was observed a handful of times. The chain combines TRBV5-6 with TRBJ2-7; 8 bases line up with TRBD1. V shed 4 bases, J shed 3 bases, and the junction held 3 bases outside the gene matches. CDR3 length: 13 amino acids. The germline CDR1 and CDR2 sequences are SGHDT and YYEEEE. The CDR3 DNA follows: TGTGCCAGCAGCCGGGACAGGATCTACGAGCAGTACTTC. This encodes CASSRDRIYEQYF.

This clone has a single count. The chain uses TRBV14 and TRBJ2-5; D might be TRBD2 (5 bases). This CDR3 has 13 residues. V was clipped by 3 bases and J by 7 bases, with 12 bases between them. Germline V gives CDR1 SGHDN, CDR2 FVKESK. The CDR3: CASSQGREGTQYF. In DNA form, the CDR3 reads TGTGCCAGCAGCCAGGGGAGAGAGGGGACCCAGTACTTC.

This clone was recorded only once. An end of the junction differs from the germline gene, which may be a read error. The rearrangement uses TRBV5-1 and TRBJ1-1; the D is unclear. The CDR3 is 15 amino acids. The germline gives CDR1 SGHRS, CDR2 YFSETQ. The CDR3: CASSGYPTGVTEAFF. The CDR3 DNA is TGTGCCAGCAGCGGGTATCCTACCGGGGTCACTGAAGCTTTCTTT.

The V gene is TRBV4-2, the J gene TRBJ2-1; the D gene is possibly TRBD2 (6 bases). The germline CDR1 and CDR2 sequences are LGHNA and YNFKEQ. The CDR3 is 14 amino acids. The V end was cut by 1 base, the J end by 9 bases, with 13 bases between. CDR3 sequence reads: CASSQGREWGEQFF. The CDR3 DNA is TGTGCCAGCAGCCAAGGGCGGGAATGGGGTGAGCAGTTCTTC.

The V call is TRBV10-3, the J call TRBJ2-3, with D possibly matching TRBD2 (5 bases). In germline, CDR1 is ENHRY, CDR2 SYGVKD. The CDR3 extends over 15 amino acids. Trimming took off 7 bases at V and 7 bases at J, with 21 bases between the two ends. CDR3 coding DNA: TGTGCCATCAAGGAGGCCAACGTCGAAGCAAATACGCAGTATTTT. Translating gives CAIKEANVEANTQYF.

This chain joins TRBV11-3 and TRBJ2-1; D not certain. The CDR3 covers 13 residues. CDR1 is SGHNT and CDR2 is YENEEA in the germline V gene. V was cut by 1 base and J by 7 bases, with 8 bases left in between. The CDR3 reads CASSLAPSNEQFF. CDR3 DNA sequence: TGTGCCAGCAGCTTAGCCCCTTCGAATGAGCAGTTCTTC.

The rearrangement joins TRBV6-1 to TRBJ2-1; no firm D call. CDR3 length equals 11 residues. Germline V gene sequence: CDR1 MNHNS, CDR2 SASEGT. V was shortened by 6 bases and J by 5 bases, with 5 bases between the two germline ends. The CDR3 spells CASSMDNEQFF. The CDR3 coding sequence is TGTGCCAGCAGCATGGACAATGAGCAGTTCTTC.

J is TRBJ1-2 and V is TRBV28; TRBD1 is a possible D gene (6 bases). Germline V gene data show CDR1 as MDHEN and CDR2 as SYDVKM. Trimming left V 2 bases short and J 6 bases short, with 13 bases between. This CDR3 region has 14 residues. The CDR3 region has the DNA TGTGCCAGCAGTTTAGTAGGGGGGATAAATGGCTACACCTTC. As protein: CASSLVGGINGYTF.

The chain has TRBV7-8 and TRBJ2-7; D is perhaps TRBD1 (5 bases). The ends were cut back, 5 bases at V and 3 bases at J, with 17 bases in the middle. Germline CDR1 and CDR2: SGHVS and FQNEAQ. CDR3 size: 15 residues. Written as DNA, the CDR3 is TGTGCCAGCAGCCCGTCCAGGGCAGGCCTCTACGAGCAGTACTTC. Translating gives CASSPSRAGLYEQYF.

The chain employs TRBV6-1 and TRBJ1-5, with D possibly TRBD1 on 5 matching bases. This CDR3 comprises 18 residues. The germline V and J ends were trimmed by 2 bases and 4 bases, with 21 bases remaining between them. The germline gives CDR1 MNHNS, CDR2 SASEGT. The CDR3 loop reads CASSEFRVWGINNQPQHF. The CDR3 DNA reads as TGTGCCAGCAGTGAATTCAGGGTCTGGGGAATTAATAATCAGCCCCAGCATTTT.

The chain combines TRBV27 with TRBJ2-1; 7 bases map to TRBD2. This CDR3 spans 15 amino acids. The ends lost 8 bases at V and 0 bases at J; junction bases unmatched: 7. Per germline, CDR1 MNHEY and CDR2 SMNVEV (reference sequence). The CDR3 DNA sequence: TGTGCCAGCCGGCTAGGCGGGAGCTCCTACAATGAGCAGTTCTTC. Translation gives CASRLGGSSYNEQFF.

This chain links TRBV28 with TRBJ2-5; 10 bases map to TRBD2. There are 14 residues in the CDR3. J was trimmed by 5 bases and V by 2 bases; bases with no gene match: 2. Germline-derived CDR1 and CDR2 are MDHEN and SYDVKM. This CDR3 reads CASSLGGLAETQYF. The CDR3 DNA reads as TGTGCCAGCAGTTTAGGGGGACTAGCGGAGACCCAGTACTTC.

This chain uses TRBV14 with TRBJ2-3; 11 bases agree with TRBD2. CDR1 is SGHDN, CDR2 FVKESK, per germline. After removal of 6 bases from V and 6 bases from J, the junction contained 8 bases not matched to a gene. This CDR3 spans 15 amino acids. The CDR3 DNA reads as TGTGCCAGCAGACCGACTAGCGGGATTAGGGATACGCAGTATTTT. Translated: CASRPTSGIRDTQYF.

The chain employs TRBV4-2 and TRBJ1-5; unclear D gene. V was pared by 5 bases and J by 2 bases, with 10 bases between. Looked up from germline, CDR1 is LGHNA and CDR2 is YNFKEQ. This CDR3 has 14 residues. The CDR3 reads CASSLAGGNQPQHF. As DNA, the CDR3 is TGTGCCAGCAGCTTGGCCGGGGGCAATCAGCCCCAGCATTTT.

This clone was found a few times. This sequence joins TRBV19 and TRBJ1-1; D is uncertain. From germline, CDR1 is LNHDA and CDR2 SQIVND (reference sequence). This CDR3 contains 13 residues. Trimming left V 3 bases short and J 1 base short, with 6 bases between. CDR3 bases: TGTGCCAGTAGTATCGCACGGAACACTGAAGCTTTCTTT. Translated, it gives CASSIARNTEAFF.

This chain joins TRBV6-1 and TRBJ2-1, with a possible D match to TRBD1 (5 bases). V was pared by 9 bases and J by 4 bases, with 16 bases between. The CDR3 is 14 amino acids. Germline values: CDR1 MNHNS, CDR2 SASEGT. This CDR3 reads CASTALGQYNEQFF. CDR3 DNA: TGTGCCAGTACTGCCCTCGGACAATACAATGAGCAGTTCTTC.

The gene calls are TRBV9 and TRBJ2-1, with D possibly TRBD2 on 5 matching bases. CDR1 is SGDLS and CDR2 is YYNGEE in the germline V gene. The CDR3 runs 14 residues. V was trimmed by 2 bases and J by 4 bases, leaving 10 bases between them. The CDR3 DNA follows: TGTGCCAGCAGCGTGGGAGACTTGTACAATGAGCAGTTCTTC. Protein: CASSVGDLYNEQFF.

This sequence joins TRBV2 and TRBJ1-2; possible D gene TRBD1, 5 bases. From germline, CDR1 is SNHLY and CDR2 FYNNEI. This CDR3 is built from 16 residues. V was shortened by 2 bases and J by 0 bases, with 13 bases between the two germline ends. CDR3 coding DNA: TGTGCCAGCAGTGAATATAGGGACTCAGCTAACTATGGCTACACCTTC. The encoded protein is CASSEYRDSANYGYTF.

This clone appeared once. The chain carries TRBV10-1 and TRBJ2-7; D is unresolved. Per germline, CDR1 WNHNN and CDR2 SYGVQD (reference sequence). V lost 2 bases to trimming and J lost 7 bases, with 12 bases between them. The CDR3 has 13 residues. The CDR3 DNA is TGCGCCAGCAGTGAGAGTAGTGGGATAGAGCAGTACTTC. Protein sequence: CASSESSGIEQYF.

DNA for the CDR3: TGTGCCAGCAGTGGGGTCGGTGTTGGGAACACTGAAGCTTTCTTT. Translated: CASSGVGVGNTEAFF. The chain carries TRBV25-1 and TRBJ1-1; no firm D call. V was cut by 4 bases and J by 1 base, with 13 bases left in between. There are 15 residues in the CDR3. From germline, CDR1 is MGHDK and CDR2 SYGVNS.